Listed below are T cell receptor beta chains from one sample, sequenced in a study of shared clonotypes between healthy human individuals. Data came from immunoSEQ multiplex PCR; TCRdb stores just in-frame clones and leaves some out. The data contain about 610,000 clones, almost 97% of them seen just once; the ten biggest clones take up about 0.06%. The sample consisted of naive CD4+ T cells sorted from blood. The source of these receptors is a woman aged 25 to 39 in good health. Both conserved end residues are part of each CDR3. The D gene is left open where the match is weak. The size field is filled for only some rows; it gives once, few, many or a size class.

- | TRBJ2-2 | once | TRBV4-1 | TGCGCCAGCAGCCAACCCAGTCAGGGAACCGGGGAGCTGTTTTTT | CASSQPSQGTGELFF
- | TRBJ2-6 | - | TRBV28 | TGTGCCAGCAGTTTTTTGGCCGATTTTAGCTCTGGGGCCAACGTCCTGACTTTC | CASSFLADFSSGANVLTF
- | TRBJ1-1 | - | TRBV25-1 | TGTGCCAGCAGTGTAGGGGCAGCTGAAGCTTTCTTT | CASSVGAAEAFF
- | TRBJ2-7 | - | TRBV27 | TGTGCCAGCAGTCCAGACCTCTTGCGATCCACCTACGAGCAGTACTTC | CASSPDLLRSTYEQYF
TRBD2 | TRBJ2-1 | - | TRBV10-2 | TGCGCCAGCAGTGAGTCTGGGACTAGCACCAATGAGCAGTTCTTC | CASSESGTSTNEQFF
- | TRBJ2-3 | - | TRBV7-9 | TGTGCCAGCAGCTCGGGCGGAGCTAGCACAGATACGCAGTATTTT | CASSSGGASTDTQYF
TRBD2 | TRBJ2-2 | - | TRBV5-1 | TGCGCCAGCGGCCGTGAGGGAGGGAGCGGCACCGGGGAGCTGTTTTTT | CASGREGGSGTGELFF
- | TRBJ1-5 | - | TRBV11-2 | TGTACCAGCAGCTTAGATAGACACGGGAATCAGCCCCAGCATTTT | CTSSLDRHGNQPQHF
- | TRBJ1-1 | - | TRBV29-1 | TGCAGCGCCTCAGGGGTCGTCACTGAAGCTTTCTTT | CSASGVVTEAFF
- | TRBJ1-4 | - | TRBV5-1 | TGCGCCAGCAGTACGGGGACCCAGCCTGAAAAACTGTTTTTT | CASSTGTQPEKLFF
TRBD1 | TRBJ2-7 | - | TRBV18 | TGTGCCAGCTCACCCCGGGACAGATCTTTCGCGCAGTACTTC | CASSPRDRSFAQYF
- | TRBJ1-5 | - | TRBV6-5 | TGTGCCAGCAGTACGAAACATGGGAGCAATCAGCCCCAGCATTTT | CASSTKHGSNQPQHF
- | TRBJ2-5 | - | TRBV7-9 | TGTGCCAGCAGTCAAAATTGGGCAGTAGCGGCGGAGACCCAGTACTTC | CASSQNWAVAAETQYF
TRBD1 | TRBJ2-2 | - | TRBV13 | TGTGCCAGCAGCTTAGCACAGGGGTCGAACACCGGGGAGCTGTTTTTT | CASSLAQGSNTGELFF
- | TRBJ2-7 | - | TRBV7-9 | TGTGCCAGCAGCTTAGGGTCACGGGGCTACGAGCAGTACTTC | CASSLGSRGYEQYF
- | TRBJ2-2 | - | TRBV28 | TGTGCCAGCAGTCCCCCGCGGGCGAACACCGGGGAGCTGTTTTTT | CASSPPRANTGELFF
- | TRBJ1-4 | - | TRBV28 | TGTGCCAGCAGTTTATGGCGGGGGAGGGCAACTAATGAAAAACTGTTTTTT | CASSLWRGRATNEKLFF
- | TRBJ2-5 | - | TRBV29-1 | TGCAGCGCCGCCCTAGGGGGCCAAGAGACCCAGTACTTC | CSAALGGQETQYF
- | TRBJ2-7 | - | TRBV5-3 | TGTGCCAGAAGCTTGGTCTGGGGCCGGAGCTACGAGCAGTACTTC | CARSLVWGRSYEQYF
TRBD2 | TRBJ2-7 | - | TRBV11-3 | TGTGCCAGCAGCCCGCCGGGACTAGCGACCGAGCAGTACTTC | CASSPPGLATEQYF
TRBD2 | TRBJ2-1 | - | TRBV19 | TGTGCCAGTAGTCCCGCCAGGGTGAGCGGGAGGGGGGATGAGCAGTTCTTC | CASSPARVSGRGDEQFF
TRBD1 | TRBJ2-7 | - | TRBV28 | TGTGCCAGCAGTACGACAGGGGCCGCACCCTACGAGCAGTACTTC | CASSTTGAAPYEQYF
TRBD1 | TRBJ2-7 | - | TRBV28 | TGTGCCAGCAGCGGACAGGGACCCTACGAGCAGTACTTC | CASSGQGPYEQYF
TRBD1 | TRBJ2-2 | - | TRBV10-1 | TGCGCCAGCAGCCCGGGACAGGTCGGGGAGCTGTTTTTT | CASSPGQVGELFF
- | TRBJ1-5 | - | TRBV28 | TGTGCCAGCAATGTTATGCAGGCTAATCAGCCCCAGCATTTT | CASNVMQANQPQHF
TRBD2 | TRBJ2-3 | - | TRBV11-1 | TGTGCCAGCAGCTCTTCCGGGACTAGCGATTGGGCAGATACGCAGTATTTT | CASSSSGTSDWADTQYF
- | TRBJ2-7 | - | TRBV11-2 | TGTGCCAGCAGCCCAAAAGGGTTGAGCTCCTACGAGCAGTACTTC | CASSPKGLSSYEQYF
- | TRBJ2-1 | - | TRBV5-1 | TGCGCCAGCACTGGAGGCGTGGCAGCCCTGCGGAATGAGCAGTTCTTC | CASTGGVAALRNEQFF
- | TRBJ2-1 | - | TRBV25-1 | TGTGCCAGCAGCAGTCCCTATAGCGGCAATGAGCAGTTCTTC | CASSSPYSGNEQFF
TRBD2 | TRBJ2-1 | - | TRBV30 | TGTGCCTGGAAACTAGCGGGAGTTATCAATGAGCAGTTCTTC | CAWKLAGVINEQFF
TRBD2 | TRBJ2-7 | - | TRBV10-3 | TGTGCCATCAGGCCCGGGACTACGGGCGAGCAGTACTTC | CAIRPGTTGEQYF
TRBD1 | TRBJ2-1 | - | TRBV28 | TGTGCCAGCAGCAACCCGGGACAGGGCTACAATGAGCAGTTCTTC | CASSNPGQGYNEQFF
TRBD1 | TRBJ2-5 | - | TRBV5-6 | TGTGCCAGCAGCTTAAAAACAGGGGGCCGAGAGACCCAGTACTTC | CASSLKTGGRETQYF
- | TRBJ2-5 | - | TRBV19 | TGTGCCAGTAGTATACAACCGACGGATAGCCAAGAGACCCAGTACTTC | CASSIQPTDSQETQYF
- | TRBJ1-4 | - | TRBV5-1 | TGCGCCAGCAGCTTGGGTGACAGGAATGAAAAACTGTTTTTT | CASSLGDRNEKLFF
- | TRBJ2-2 | - | TRBV28 | TGTGCCAGCAGTTTGGGCGGGGCTAACACCGGGGAGCTGTTTTTT | CASSLGGANTGELFF
- | TRBJ2-2 | once | TRBV6-5 | TGTGCCAGCAGAACCGACAGGTCGCGCACCGGGGAGCTGTTTTTT | CASRTDRSRTGELFF
- | TRBJ2-7 | - | TRBV28 | TGTGCCAGCTTTAGCAGCGGCCCCTACGAGCAGTACTTC | CASFSSGPYEQYF
- | TRBJ1-3 | - | TRBV9 | TGTGCCAGCAGCCCAACTCACGGGGGGGGTCTAAACACCATATATTTT | CASSPTHGGGLNTIYF
- | TRBJ1-1 | - | TRBV27 | TGTGCCAGCAGTTTTGTAGGTACTGAAGCTTTCTTT | CASSFVGTEAFF
- | TRBJ2-7 | - | TRBV6-5 | TGTGCCAGCAAGGGGGGCAACGAGCAGTACTTC | CASKGGNEQYF
- | TRBJ1-1 | - | TRBV7-9 | TGTGCCAGCAGCTTCATCCAGGGGACTGAAGCTTTCTTT | CASSFIQGTEAFF
TRBD1 | TRBJ1-4 | - | TRBV7-2 | TGTGCCAGCAGCCGGACAGGAGGGGAAGAAAAACTGTTTTTT | CASSRTGGEEKLFF
TRBD1 | TRBJ2-7 | - | TRBV6-5 | TGTGCCAGCAGTTACTCAGGGACAGGGACCTACGAGCAGTACTTC | CASSYSGTGTYEQYF
TRBD1 | TRBJ1-2 | - | TRBV28 | TGTGCCAGCACCACGACAGGGTTCGGCTACACCTTC | CASTTTGFGYTF
- | TRBJ2-5 | - | TRBV11-3 | TGTGCCAGCAGCTTAGCAGCGGGAGAGACCCAGTACTTC | CASSLAAGETQYF
- | TRBJ1-1 | - | TRBV19 | TGTGCCAGTAGTATAGTCGGGGGTGGAGAATCTGAAGCTTTCTTT | CASSIVGGGESEAFF
- | TRBJ1-1 | - | TRBV5-1 | TGCGCCAGCGCGAACGGGTATATAGCTTTCTTT | CASANGYIAFF
- | TRBJ2-2 | - | TRBV27 | TGTGCCAGCAGTAAGGGGAACACCGGGGAGCTGTTTTTT | CASSKGNTGELFF